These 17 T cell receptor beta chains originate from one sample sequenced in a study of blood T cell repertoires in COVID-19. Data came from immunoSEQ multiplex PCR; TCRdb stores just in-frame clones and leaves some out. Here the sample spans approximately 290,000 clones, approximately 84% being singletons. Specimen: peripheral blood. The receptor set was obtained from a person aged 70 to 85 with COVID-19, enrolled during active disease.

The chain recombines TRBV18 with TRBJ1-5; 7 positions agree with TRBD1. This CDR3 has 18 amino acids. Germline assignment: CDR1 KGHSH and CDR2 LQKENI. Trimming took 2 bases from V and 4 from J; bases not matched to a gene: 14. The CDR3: CASSPTPPGGIRNQPQHF. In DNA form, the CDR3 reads TGTGCCAGCTCACCAACCCCGCCAGGGGGTATTAGGAATCAGCCCCAGCATTTT.

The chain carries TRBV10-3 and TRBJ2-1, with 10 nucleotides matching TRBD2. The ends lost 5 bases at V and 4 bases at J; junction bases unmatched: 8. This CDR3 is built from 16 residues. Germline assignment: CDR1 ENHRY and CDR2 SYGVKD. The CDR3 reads CAISPIGTSVYNEQFF. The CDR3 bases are TGTGCCATCAGTCCCATCGGGACTAGCGTTTACAATGAGCAGTTCTTC.

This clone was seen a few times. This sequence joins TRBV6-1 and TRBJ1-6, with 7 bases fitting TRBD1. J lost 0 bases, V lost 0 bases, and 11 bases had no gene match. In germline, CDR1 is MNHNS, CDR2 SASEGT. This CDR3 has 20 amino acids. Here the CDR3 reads CASSEALGQFLSSYNSPLHF. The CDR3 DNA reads TGTGCCAGCAGTGAAGCGCTGGGACAGTTCCTGAGCTCCTATAATTCACCCCTCCACTTT.

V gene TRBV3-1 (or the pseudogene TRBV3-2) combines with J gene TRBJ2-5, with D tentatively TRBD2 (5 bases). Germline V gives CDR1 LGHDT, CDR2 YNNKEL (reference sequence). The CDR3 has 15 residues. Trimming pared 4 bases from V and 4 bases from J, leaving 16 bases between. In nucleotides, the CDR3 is TGTGCCAGCAGCCCAATCGTGCTAGCCCCAGAGACCCAGTACTTC. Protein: CASSPIVLAPETQYF.

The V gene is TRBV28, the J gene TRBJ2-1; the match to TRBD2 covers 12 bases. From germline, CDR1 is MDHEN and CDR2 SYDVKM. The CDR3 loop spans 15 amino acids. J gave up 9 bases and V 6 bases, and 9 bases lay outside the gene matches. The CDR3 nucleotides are TGTGCCAGCAGCCCTAGCGGGAGGGCCACGGTTGAGCAGTTCTTC. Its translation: CASSPSGRATVEQFF.

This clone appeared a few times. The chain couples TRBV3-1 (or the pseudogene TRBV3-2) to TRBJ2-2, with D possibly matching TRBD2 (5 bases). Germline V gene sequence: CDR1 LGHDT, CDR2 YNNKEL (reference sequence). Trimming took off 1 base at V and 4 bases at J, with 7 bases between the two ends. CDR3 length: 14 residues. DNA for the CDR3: TGTGCCAGCAGCCAAGGCGGGTCCACCGGGGAGCTGTTTTTT. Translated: CASSQGGSTGELFF.

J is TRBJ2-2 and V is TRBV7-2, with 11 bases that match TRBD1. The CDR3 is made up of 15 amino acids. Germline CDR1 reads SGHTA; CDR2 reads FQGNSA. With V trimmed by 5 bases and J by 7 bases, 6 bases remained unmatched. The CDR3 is CASSTWTGGGGELFF. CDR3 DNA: TGTGCCAGCAGCACTTGGACAGGGGGCGGCGGGGAGCTGTTTTTT.

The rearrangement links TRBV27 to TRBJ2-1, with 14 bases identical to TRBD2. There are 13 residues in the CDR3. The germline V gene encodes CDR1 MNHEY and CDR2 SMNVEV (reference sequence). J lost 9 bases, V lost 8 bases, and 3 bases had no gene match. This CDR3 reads CASGLAGGFEQFF. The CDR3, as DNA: TGTGCCAGCGGACTAGCGGGAGGATTTGAGCAGTTCTTC.

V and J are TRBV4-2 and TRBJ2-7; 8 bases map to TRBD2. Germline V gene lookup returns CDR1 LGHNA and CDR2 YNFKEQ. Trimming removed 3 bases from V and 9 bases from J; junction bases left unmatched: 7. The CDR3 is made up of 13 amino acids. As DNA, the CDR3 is TGTGCCAGCAGCCATCCTACGGGAGGGTCGCAGTACTTC. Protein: CASSHPTGGSQYF.

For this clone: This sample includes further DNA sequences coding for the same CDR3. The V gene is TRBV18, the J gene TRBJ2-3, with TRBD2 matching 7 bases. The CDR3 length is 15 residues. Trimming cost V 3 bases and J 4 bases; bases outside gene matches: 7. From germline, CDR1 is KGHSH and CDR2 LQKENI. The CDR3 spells CASSPGGRGADTQYF. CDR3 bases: TGTGCCAGCTCACCTGGCGGGAGAGGGGCAGATACGCAGTATTTT.

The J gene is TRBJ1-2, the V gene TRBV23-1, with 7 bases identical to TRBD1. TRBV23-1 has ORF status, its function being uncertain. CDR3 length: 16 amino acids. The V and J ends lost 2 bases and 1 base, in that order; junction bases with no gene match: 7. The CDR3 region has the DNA TGCGCCAGCAGTCAAAAGCCGGGACAGCATAACTATGGCTACACCTTC. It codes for CASSQKPGQHNYGYTF.

Here the CDR3 reads CASSVTGTGVGNTEAFF. Written as DNA, the CDR3 is TGTGCCAGCAGCGTTACCGGGACAGGGGTAGGGAACACTGAAGCTTTCTTT. The J gene is TRBJ1-1, the V gene TRBV9; TRBD1 aligns across 10 bases. This CDR3 region has 17 residues. The V segment lost 2 bases and the J segment 1 base; nucleotides outside the gene matches: 8. Germline CDR1 reads SGDLS; CDR2 reads YYNGEE.

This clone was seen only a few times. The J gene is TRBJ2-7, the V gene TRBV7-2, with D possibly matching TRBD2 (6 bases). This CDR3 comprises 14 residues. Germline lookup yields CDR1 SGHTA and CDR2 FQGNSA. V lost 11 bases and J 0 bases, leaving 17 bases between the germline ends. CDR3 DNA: TGTGCCGCAAGTCCTAGCGCTGGCTCCTACGAGCAGTACTTC. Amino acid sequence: CAASPSAGSYEQYF.

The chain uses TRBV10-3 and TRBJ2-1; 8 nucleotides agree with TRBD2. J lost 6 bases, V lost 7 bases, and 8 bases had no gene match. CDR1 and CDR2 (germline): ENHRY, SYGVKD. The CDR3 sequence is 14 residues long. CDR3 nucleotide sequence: TGTGCCATCATGGCTAGCGGGTATCTCAATGAGCAGTTCTTC. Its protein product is CAIMASGYLNEQFF.

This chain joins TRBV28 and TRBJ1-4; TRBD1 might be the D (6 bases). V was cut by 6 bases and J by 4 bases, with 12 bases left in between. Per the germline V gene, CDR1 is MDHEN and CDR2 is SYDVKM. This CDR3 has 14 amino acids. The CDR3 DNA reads TGTGCCAGCAGGTCGACAGGAGATAATGAAAAACTGTTTTTT. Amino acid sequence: CASRSTGDNEKLFF.

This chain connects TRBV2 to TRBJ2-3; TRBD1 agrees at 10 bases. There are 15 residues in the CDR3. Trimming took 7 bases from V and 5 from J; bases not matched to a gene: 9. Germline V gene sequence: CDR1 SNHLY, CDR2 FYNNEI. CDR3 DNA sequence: TGTGCCAGCATATTCCGGGACAGGGGAAAAGATACGCAGTATTTT. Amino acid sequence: CASIFRDRGKDTQYF.

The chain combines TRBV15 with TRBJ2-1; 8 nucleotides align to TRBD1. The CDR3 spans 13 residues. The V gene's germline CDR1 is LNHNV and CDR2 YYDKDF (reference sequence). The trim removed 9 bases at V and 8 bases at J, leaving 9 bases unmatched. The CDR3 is CATNLDRGDEQFF. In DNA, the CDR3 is TGTGCCACTAACCTTGACAGGGGCGATGAGCAGTTCTTC.